These 21 T cell receptor beta chains were sequenced from one sample in a study of blood T cells in healthy people across ages. A second roughly 6 to 12 cycle PCR used barcoded and J-beta primers. TCRdb reanalysed the 5' RACE reads using MiXCR and keeps one entry per CDR3 protein. The table lists 1 million to 1.2 million distinct CDR3 sequences, around two fifths of them singletons, with 13% in the top ten. The source material was blood. These receptors all come from a man aged 18 to 30 in good health.

This clonotype was found many times. The CDR3 spells CASSRAGGTEAFF. CDR3 bases: TGTGCCAGCAGTCGGGCGGGGGGCACTGAAGCTTTCTTT. The chain links TRBV12-3 or TRBV12-4 to TRBJ1-1; perhaps TRBD1 as D (5 bases). V was trimmed by 5 bases and J by 4 bases, leaving 11 bases between them. The CDR3 extends over 13 amino acids.

The chain recombines TRBV6-1 with TRBJ2-7; D may match TRBD1 or TRBD2 (5 bases each). V lost 3 bases, J lost 4 bases, and 13 bases lay in between. CDR3 size: 14 residues. CDR1 and CDR2 from the germline V gene are MNHNS and SASEGT. The CDR3 loop is CASSDRQGGYEQYF. For the CDR3, the DNA is TGTGCCAGCAGTGACCGGCAGGGCGGGTACGAGCAGTACTTC.

The rearrangement uses TRBV29-1 and TRBJ2-1; possibly TRBD2 for D (6 bases). Per the germline V gene, CDR1 is SQVTM and CDR2 is ANQGSEA. There are 14 residues in the CDR3. The V end lost 6 bases, the J end lost 6 bases, and 18 bases lay between the germline ends. The CDR3 protein is CSVDDGGWINEQFF. CDR3 nucleotides: TGCAGCGTGGACGACGGGGGATGGATCAATGAGCAGTTCTTC.

The chain recombines TRBV4-3 with TRBJ2-1; a weak D match, TRBD1 (6 bases). Germline V gene lookup returns CDR1 LGHNA and CDR2 YSLEER. V lost 0 bases, J lost 4 bases, and 13 bases lay in between. CDR3 length: 16 residues. The CDR3 DNA reads as TGCGCCAGCAGCCAAGATAGGGGACACCCGTACAATGAGCAGTTCTTC. Amino acids: CASSQDRGHPYNEQFF.

The chain carries TRBV3-1 and TRBJ2-1; tentatively, D is TRBD2 (5 bases). The CDR3 spans 13 residues. The germline CDR1 and CDR2 sequences are LGHDT and YNNKEL (reference sequence). The V gene lost 7 bases and the J gene lost 7 bases, with 14 bases spanning the gap. CDR3 nucleotide sequence: TGTGCCAGCACCCGAGTGGCGGGTAATGAGCAGTTCTTC. Its translation is CASTRVAGNEQFF.

The chain carries TRBV4-1 and TRBJ2-1; no clear D gene. The germline V gene encodes CDR1 MGHRA and CDR2 YSYEKL. V lost 0 bases and J lost 2, with 8 bases in between. This CDR3 is 15 amino acids long. The chain's CDR3 is CASSQDKTPYNEQFF. In nucleotides, the CDR3 is TGCGCCAGCAGCCAAGATAAGACCCCCTACAATGAGCAGTTCTTC.

This sequence joins TRBV20-1 and TRBJ2-1, with TRBD2 identical over 11 bases. V lost 6 bases, J lost 0 bases, and 7 bases stayed unmatched. The germline V gene has CDR1 DFQATT and CDR2 SNEGSKA (reference sequence). The CDR3 consists of 16 residues. For the CDR3, the DNA is TGCAGTGCCACAAGACTAGCGGGGAGCTCCTACAATGAGCAGTTCTTC. This codes for CSATRLAGSSYNEQFF.

The chain employs TRBV7-2 and TRBJ2-7; no clear D gene. Germline V lookup: CDR1 SGHTA, CDR2 FQGNSA. The CDR3 runs to 14 residues. Trimming took off 2 bases at V and 7 bases at J, with 15 bases between the two ends. The CDR3 sequence is CASSLNTDYNEQYF. The CDR3 DNA reads TGTGCCAGCAGCTTAAACACAGATTACAATGAGCAGTACTTC.

A few counts support this clonotype. This rearrangement joins TRBV6-5 to TRBJ1-1; D is perhaps TRBD1 (6 bases). This CDR3 spans 16 amino acids. The V gene's germline CDR1 is MNHEY and CDR2 SVGAGI. The V end was cut by 4 bases, the J end by 10 bases, with 25 bases between. This CDR3 is CASSLLSDSPRLLAFF. The CDR3 DNA is TGTGCCAGCAGTTTATTATCGGACAGCCCCCGGTTATTAGCTTTCTTT.

In this sample, this clonotype turned up a few times. This chain connects TRBV15 to TRBJ1-2, with a possible D match to TRBD1 (6 bases). There are 15 residues in the CDR3. Trimming pared 0 bases from V and 4 bases from J, leaving 12 bases between. Looked up from germline, CDR1 is LNHNV and CDR2 is YYDKDF (reference sequence). The CDR3 DNA follows: TGTGCCACCAGCAGAGAGAGGGACACCTTCTATGGCTACACCTTC. Residues: CATSRERDTFYGYTF. The full variable domain, completed using reference TRBV15 and TRBJ1-2, is DAMVIQNPRYQVTQFGKPVTLSCSQTLNHNVMYWYQQKSSQAPKLLFHYYDKDFNNEADTPDNFQSRRPNTSFCFLDIRSPGLGDTAMYLCATSRERDTFYGYTFGSGTRLTVV.

This sequence joins TRBV27 and TRBJ2-1; D is perhaps TRBD1 (6 bases). Germline values: CDR1 MNHEY, CDR2 SMNVEV (reference sequence). Trimming left V 6 bases short and J 4 bases short, with 16 bases between. This CDR3 has 15 residues. CDR3 sequence (DNA): TGTGCCAGCAGGACCCGGGACACCACATACAATGAGCAGTTCTTC. The encoded protein is CASRTRDTTYNEQFF.

The chain joins TRBV27 to TRBJ2-2, with D hard to call. Germline V CDR1 and CDR2: MNHEY, SMNVEV (reference sequence). V shed 3 bases and J shed 4 bases, with 9 bases lying between them. The CDR3 spans 14 residues. The DNA for the CDR3 is TGTGCCAGCAGTTTGACGGTCGTCACCGGGGAGCTGTTTTTT. As protein: CASSLTVVTGELFF.

The rearrangement joins TRBV5-1 to TRBJ2-2; D is possibly TRBD1 (5 bases). V lost 4 bases and J 6 bases, leaving 13 bases between the germline ends. The CDR3 runs to 14 residues. Germline loops: CDR1 SGHRS, CDR2 YFSETQ. CDR3 bases: TGCGCCAGCAGCATCTTCAGGGAATCCGGGGAGCTGTTTTTT. Translated: CASSIFRESGELFF.

V and J are TRBV27 and TRBJ2-1; perhaps TRBD1 as D (6 bases). Germline V CDR1 and CDR2: MNHEY, SMNVEV (reference sequence). Between the trimmed V and J ends, which lost 5 bases and 2 bases, there was a span of 16 bases. The CDR3 covers 16 residues. CDR3 protein: CASSPEHRVPYNEQFF. CDR3 coding DNA: TGTGCCAGCAGTCCCGAACACAGGGTTCCCTACAATGAGCAGTTCTTC.

The chain couples TRBV7-2 to TRBJ2-2; D may be TRBD1 or TRBD2 (5 bases each). Germline CDR1 and CDR2: SGHTA and FQGNSA. V lost 1 base and J 2 bases, leaving 14 bases between the germline ends. This CDR3 contains 17 residues. DNA of the CDR3: TGTGCCAGCAGCTTAGTGGGGACCGTTGGAAACACCGGGGAGCTGTTTTTT. It is translated as CASSLVGTVGNTGELFF.

This chain uses TRBV20-1 with TRBJ1-1; D is ambiguous. Germline V gene sequence: CDR1 DFQATT, CDR2 SNEGSKA (reference sequence). V was shortened by 5 bases and J by 6 bases, with 10 bases between the two germline ends. The CDR3 length is 11 residues. CDR3 DNA: TGCAGTGCTGCGACTGGGGCTGAAGCTTTCTTT. Protein product: CSAATGAEAFF.

The chain joins TRBV12-3 or TRBV12-4 to TRBJ1-4, with 8 bases that match TRBD1. The CDR3 length is 13 residues. Trimming removed 3 bases from V and 10 bases from J; junction bases left unmatched: 4. The CDR3 DNA reads TGTGCCAGCAGTTTCGCAGGGGGCGGAAAACTGTTTTTT. Protein sequence: CASSFAGGGKLFF.

In this sample, this clonotype turned up once. The V and J genes are TRBV5-1 and TRBJ2-3; the match to TRBD2 covers 14 bases. The CDR3 is made up of 15 amino acids. Germline V gene lookup returns CDR1 SGHRS and CDR2 YFSETQ. V gave up 4 bases and J gave up 7 bases; unmatched junction bases: 5. As DNA, the CDR3 is TGCGCCAGCAGCCGTGGACTAGCGGGGGGAAATACGCAGTATTTT. This codes for CASSRGLAGGNTQYF.

This clonotype occurred a few times. The chain uses TRBV20-1 and TRBJ2-1, with D uncertain. Per germline, CDR1 DFQATT and CDR2 SNEGSKA (reference sequence). The V end was cut by 4 bases, the J end by 0 bases, with 16 bases between. The CDR3 totals 16 residues. In nucleotides, the CDR3 is TGCAGTGCTAACCTCCTTCCCCTCAGCTCCTACAATGAGCAGTTCTTC. Amino acid sequence: CSANLLPLSSYNEQFF.

The chain employs TRBV7-8 and TRBJ2-5; 15 bases are shared with TRBD2. CDR3 length equals 19 residues. Germline V lookup: CDR1 SGHVS, CDR2 FQNEAQ. J was trimmed by 1 base and V by 1 base; bases with no gene match: 7. The CDR3 region is CASSLVGTSGGTFQETQYF. The DNA of the CDR3 is TGTGCCAGCAGCTTAGTTGGGACTAGCGGGGGGACTTTCCAAGAGACCCAGTACTTC.

This clonotype was counted only a few times. The J gene is TRBJ1-5, the V gene TRBV7-9, with a weak D call TRBD1 (5 bases). There are 17 residues in the CDR3. Trimming removed 2 bases from V and 7 bases from J, with 21 bases in between. Looked up from germline, CDR1 is SEHNR and CDR2 is FQNEAQ (reference sequence). CDR3 sequence: CASSLFSRGGAEQPQHF. CDR3 nucleotide sequence: TGTGCCAGCAGCTTATTCTCGAGAGGAGGGGCGGAGCAGCCCCAGCATTTT.